A selection of T cell receptor beta chains follows, all from one sample in a study of T cells after yellow fever vaccination. Using its own MiXCR run on the 5' RACE reads, TCRdb lists one record per CDR3 protein. Of hundreds of thousands of distinct CDR3 sequences in the sample, about an eighth were seen once. Sequencing used CD4+ T cells sorted from PBMCs, obtained 15 days after the yellow fever booster vaccination. The receptors were gathered from a man between 18 and 35 years old who received the YFV17D yellow fever vaccine. Each CDR3 is given with its conserved first and last residue. A D gene is named only where the DNA matches it firmly. Rows may omit the clone size; those that give it use once, few, many or a size class.

j_gene: TRBJ1-2
d_gene: NA
v_gene: TRBV3-1
abundance: many
CDR3aa: CASSQEYYGYTF
CDR3nt: TGTGCCAGCAGCCAAGAGTATTATGGCTACACCTTC

j_gene: TRBJ1-2
d_gene: NA
v_gene: TRBV12-3/TRBV12-4
abundance: NA
CDR3aa: CASRGGRSGEFGYTF
CDR3nt: TGTGCCAGCCGCGGGGGACGGAGCGGTGAGTTTGGCTACACCTTC

j_gene: TRBJ2-1
d_gene: NA
v_gene: TRBV20-1
abundance: many
CDR3aa: CSALAKSSYNEQFF
CDR3nt: TGCAGTGCTTTAGCGAAGAGCTCCTACAATGAGCAGTTCTTC

j_gene: TRBJ2-1
d_gene: NA
v_gene: TRBV7-9
abundance: NA
CDR3aa: CASSSGHEQFF
CDR3nt: TGTGCCAGCAGCTCCGGCCATGAGCAGTTCTTC

j_gene: TRBJ2-5
d_gene: NA
v_gene: TRBV20-1
abundance: NA
CDR3aa: CSAIGHHQETQYF
CDR3nt: TGCAGTGCTATCGGACACCACCAAGAGACCCAGTACTTC

j_gene: TRBJ2-1
d_gene: NA
v_gene: TRBV4-2
abundance: many
CDR3aa: CASSQHQDSSYNEQFF
CDR3nt: TGTGCCAGCAGCCAACATCAGGACAGCTCCTACAATGAGCAGTTCTTC

j_gene: TRBJ2-1
d_gene: TRBD2
v_gene: TRBV20-1
abundance: many
CDR3aa: CKPGTSGGVSEQFF
CDR3nt: TGCAAACCCGGGACTAGCGGGGGAGTGAGTGAGCAGTTCTTC

j_gene: TRBJ2-5
d_gene: NA
v_gene: TRBV4-1
abundance: few
CDR3aa: CASSQESTPETQYF
CDR3nt: TGCGCCAGCAGCCAAGAATCGACGCCGGAGACCCAGTACTTC

j_gene: TRBJ1-2
d_gene: NA
v_gene: TRBV14
abundance: many
CDR3aa: CASSRDTNYGYTF
CDR3nt: TGTGCCAGCAGCCGGGACACTAACTATGGCTACACCTTC

j_gene: TRBJ2-1
d_gene: NA
v_gene: TRBV5-4
abundance: NA
CDR3aa: CASSLGSLNSYNEQFF
CDR3nt: TGTGCCAGCAGCCTGGGGTCGTTAAACTCCTACAATGAGCAGTTCTTC

j_gene: TRBJ1-2
d_gene: NA
v_gene: TRBV5-6
abundance: NA
CDR3aa: CASSLRPGNYGYTF
CDR3nt: TGTGCCAGCAGCTTGAGGCCGGGAAACTATGGCTACACCTTC

j_gene: TRBJ2-7
d_gene: NA
v_gene: TRBV12-3/TRBV12-4
abundance: many
CDR3aa: CASSVWGSYEQYF
CDR3nt: TGTGCCAGCAGTGTCTGGGGTTCCTACGAGCAGTACTTC

j_gene: TRBJ1-2
d_gene: NA
v_gene: TRBV5-5
abundance: NA
CDR3aa: CASSPYKAGYGYTF
CDR3nt: TGTGCCAGCAGCCCGTACAAGGCTGGGTATGGCTACACCTTC

j_gene: TRBJ2-3
d_gene: TRBD1
v_gene: TRBV24-1
abundance: NA
CDR3aa: CATSEGAYGGSRRGDTQYF
CDR3nt: TGTGCCACCAGTGAGGGGGCTTATGGTGGGAGCCGCAGGGGGGATACGCAGTATTTT

j_gene: TRBJ1-4
d_gene: TRBD1
v_gene: TRBV2
abundance: few
CDR3aa: CASKGQGLEKLFF
CDR3nt: TGTGCCAGCAAGGGACAGGGCCTGGAAAAACTGTTTTTT

j_gene: TRBJ2-1
d_gene: TRBD2
v_gene: TRBV7-2
abundance: NA
CDR3aa: CASSQGLAYYNEQFF
CDR3nt: TGTGCCAGCAGCCAGGGACTAGCGTATTACAATGAGCAGTTCTTC

j_gene: TRBJ2-2
d_gene: TRBD2
v_gene: TRBV12-3/TRBV12-4
abundance: NA
CDR3aa: CASSLLLAGRPGELFF
CDR3nt: TGTGCCAGCAGTTTATTACTAGCGGGGAGGCCCGGGGAGCTGTTTTTT

j_gene: TRBJ2-7
d_gene: NA
v_gene: TRBV3-1
abundance: few
CDR3aa: CASSHGNEQYF
CDR3nt: TGTGCCAGCAGCCATGGGAACGAGCAGTACTTC

j_gene: TRBJ2-3
d_gene: TRBD2
v_gene: TRBV29-1
abundance: few
CDR3aa: CSVLAGATDTQYF
CDR3nt: TGCAGCGTTCTAGCGGGGGCCACAGATACGCAGTATTTT

j_gene: TRBJ2-5
d_gene: NA
v_gene: TRBV4-1
abundance: NA
CDR3aa: CASSQGRSQETQYF
CDR3nt: TGCGCCAGCAGCCAAGGACGGAGCCAAGAGACCCAGTACTTC

j_gene: TRBJ2-3
d_gene: TRBD2
v_gene: TRBV7-9
abundance: NA
CDR3aa: CASSTRRASGTDTQYF
CDR3nt: TGTGCCAGCAGCACCCGAAGGGCTAGCGGGACAGATACGCAGTATTTT

j_gene: TRBJ1-5
d_gene: NA
v_gene: TRBV4-3
abundance: NA
CDR3aa: CASSQSGAPNQPQHF
CDR3nt: TGCGCCAGCAGCCAATCGGGGGCCCCGAATCAGCCCCAGCATTTT

j_gene: TRBJ1-3
d_gene: NA
v_gene: TRBV20-1
abundance: many
CDR3aa: CSARDRHTIYF
CDR3nt: TGCAGTGCTAGAGATCGGCACACCATATATTTT

j_gene: TRBJ2-3
d_gene: NA
v_gene: TRBV6-2/TRBV6-3
abundance: few
CDR3aa: CASSYSLVGGFSSF
CDR3nt: TGTGCCAGCAGTTACTCCTTGGTCGGGGGCTTCTCGAGTTTT

j_gene: TRBJ1-6
d_gene: NA
v_gene: TRBV4-1
abundance: NA
CDR3aa: CASSQAPAGRGSPLHF
CDR3nt: TGCGCCAGCAGCCAAGCCCCCGCGGGTCGGGGGTCACCCCTCCACTTT

j_gene: TRBJ1-1
d_gene: NA
v_gene: TRBV12-3/TRBV12-4
abundance: few
CDR3aa: CASSPDATEAFF
CDR3nt: TGTGCCAGCAGCCCTGATGCCACTGAAGCTTTCTTT

j_gene: TRBJ2-5
d_gene: NA
v_gene: TRBV5-1
abundance: NA
CDR3aa: CASSSARDNYQETQYF
CDR3nt: TGCGCCAGCAGCTCGGCCCGGGACAACTACCAAGAGACCCAGTACTTC